The entry below describes one T cell receptor beta chain. Its antigen remains unidentified. TCRdb passed the multiplex PCR reads through MiXCR, listing each CDR3 protein once. The sample carries 9,500 to 12,000 distinct CDR3 sequences, about 53% recorded once. This record belongs to a study of breast tumors, draining lymph nodes, adjacent tissues. Study results and limitations: The lymph node origin of tumor T cells was framed as consistent with a hypothesis, not demonstrated. Luminal-like breast cancer showed significantly higher tumor–nontumor repertoire similarity than basal-like. Compared with lymph nodes, tumors were less diverse; compared with nontumor tissue, more. The data were judged consistent with most tumor T cells coming from lymph node and expanding in tumor.

This TCR was sampled from a female donor with breast cancer. Some clones in this sample may be carry-over from other donors' samples. The sequenced sample consisted of breast tumor tissue.

The CDR3 loop is CASSERQGFREQPQHF. The CDR3 DNA follows: TGTGCCAGCAGTGAACGACAAGGGTTTAGGGAGCAGCCCCAGCATTTT. The V and J genes are TRBV2 and TRBJ1-5, with D unresolved. The CDR3 is made up of 16 amino acids. V was clipped by 2 bases and J by 7 bases, with 18 bases between them. Germline CDR1 is SNHLY and CDR2 is FYNNEI.